The clone carrying this T cell receptor (beta chain) was seen a few times. Its antigen is still unknown. The germline V gene has CDR1 ENHRY and CDR2 SYGVKD. V lost 2 bases, J lost 0 bases, and 11 bases lay in between. The CDR3 consists of 15 residues. A second PCR, run for about 7 to 11 cycles, used a sample-barcoded 5' primer plus a J-beta primer mix. CDR3-containing paired-end reads numbered at least 3 million in each sample. One entry per CDR3 protein, called by TCRdb with MiXCR from the 5' RACE reads. Altogether about 1 million distinct CDR3 sequences are present, 40% to 50% being singletons, with the ten largest covering 18%. Healthy Caucasian individuals from Russia aged about 6 to 100 were enrolled as donors. The data belong to a study of blood T cells in healthy people across ages. Study-wide results and limits: Total diversity from one million sequenced T cells was likely underestimated. The unknown donor CMV status may have confounded expanded clonotype changes.

The sample comprised blood. V is TRBV10-3 and J is TRBJ2-7; D is uncertain. The receptor was isolated from a woman aged 55-70 years in good health. The chain's CDR3 is CAISENRVASYEQYF. DNA for the CDR3: TGTGCCATCAGTGAGAATAGGGTTGCCTCCTACGAGCAGTACTTC.